The clone carrying this TCR beta chain was counted ten times or more. Amplification of TCR beta CDR3 regions was performed using RNA transcripts as template. HTBI primers were employed in a first-round RT-PCR of the TCR CDR3. Each CDR3 protein gets one entry after TCRdb re-called the multiplex PCR reads with MiXCR. The data contain some 350,000 distinct CDR3 sequences, about 13% of them seen just once; the ten biggest clones take up around 32%. V was shortened by 4 bases and J by 1 base, with 10 bases between the two germline ends. Germline V gives CDR1 KGHDR, CDR2 SFDVKD. The CDR3 contains 14 residues. The sample comes from a study of T cells in Graves' hyperthyroidism and ophthalmopathy. Patients were excluded because of uncontrolled infection, other autoimmune disease, pregnancy or lactation. Diagnoses rested on clinical symptoms, serum thyroxine and TRAb, thyroid ultrasound and orbital computed tomography. Fresh peripheral blood, 9.5 to 10 ml of it, supplied the PBMCs.

The chain employs TRBV24-1 and TRBJ2-7, with a tentative D call TRBD1 (6 bases). The sequenced sample consisted of blood. The clonotype originates from a woman between 35 and 50 years old with Graves' ophthalmopathy. The CDR3 protein is CATSETGTSYEQYF. The CDR3 DNA sequence: TGTGCCACCAGTGAGACCGGGACATCCTACGAGCAGTACTTC.